This T cell receptor beta chain was captured by sequencing in a study of human T cells and chemical hapten exposure. Study details: 2% DPC applied to an approximately 2 cm by approximately 2 cm arm area sensitized donors.

Trimming stripped 3 bases from V and 5 bases from J, with 13 bases between. The CDR3 is 15 residues long. Study findings and constraints: Once DPC sensitization occurred, TCRs above 1 in 1000 frequency showed no change.

At least ten counts were recorded for this clonotype. Antigen specificity is unknown. In TCRdb, the RACE reads were re-called with MiXCR into one record per CDR3 protein. The data show roughly 100,000 distinct CDR3 sequences, about 8.9% seen once. Specified time point: pre-sensitization, week 0. The treatment: therapeutic diphenylcyclopropenone sensitization with weekly scalp DPC. The specimen was whole blood, collected in connection with sensitization to the hapten diphenylcyclopropenone (DPC). This TCR came from a woman between 40 and 55 years old with alopecia areata. Some clones in this sample may be carry-over from other donors' samples. This rearrangement joins TRBV12-3 or TRBV12-4 to TRBJ2-2; D remains ambiguous. CDR3 sequence (DNA): TGTGCCAGCAGTTTTTTCTCTATCCCGACCGGGGAGCTGTTTTTT. It codes for CASSFFSIPTGELFF.